This T cell receptor (beta chain) was identified during a study of shared clonotypes between healthy human individuals. Sequenced by immunoSEQ multiplex PCR; TCRdb stores in-frame clones only, minus some. Of over 1.5 million clones listed, around 98% were seen once; the top ten hold around 0.45%. This CDR3 is 12 amino acids long. Trimming left V 5 bases short and J 16 bases short, with 17 bases between. CDR1 and CDR2 (germline): MDHEN, SYDVKM. A single count supports this clone. Specimen: naive CD4+ T cells sorted from blood. Subset specified: CD45RA+ positively selected. The TCR comes from a young man in good health. The gene calls are TRBV28 and TRBJ1-4, with D possibly matching TRBD1 (6 bases). CDR3 loop: CASSDYRAETFF. CDR3 DNA sequence: TGTGCCAGCAGTGACTACAGGGCAGAGACGTTTTTT.